Following are 20 T cell receptor beta chains from one sample sequenced in a study of T-cell reconstitution after alpha-beta-depleted transplantation in children. This sample's TCRbeta library carried unique molecular identifier barcodes. TCRdb called the PCR reads again in MiXCR, with one record for every CDR3 protein. In the table there are approximately 650,000 distinct CDR3 sequences, about 12% of which are singletons. The starting material was PBMCs, obtained before TCRalphabeta/CD19-depleted stem cell transplant. These TCRs come from a girl aged 2 to 10 with congenital amegakaryocytic thrombocytopenia, due to receive a stem cell transplant.

The sample holds a few counts of this clonotype. The chain combines TRBV15 with TRBJ2-1; the D gene is possibly TRBD2 (6 bases). Germline V lookup: CDR1 LNHNV, CDR2 YYDKDF (reference sequence). V gave up 1 base and J gave up 9 bases, with 10 bases separating them. This CDR3 has 13 amino acids. CDR3 bases: TGTGCCACCAGCAGAGTTCATAGCGGTGAGCAGTTCTTC. Translation gives CATSRVHSGEQFF.

This clonotype came up many times. This rearrangement joins TRBV20-1 to TRBJ2-7; TRBD2 matches 11 bases. CDR3 length: 17 amino acids. V lost 6 bases, J lost 3 bases, and 16 bases stayed unmatched. Germline V CDR1 and CDR2: DFQATT, SNEGSKA (reference sequence). The CDR3 loop is CSASPASGRIGYYEQYF. DNA of the CDR3: TGCAGTGCGAGCCCGGCTAGCGGGAGGATCGGATACTACGAGCAGTACTTC.

This clonotype was seen a few times. This chain connects TRBV20-1 to TRBJ2-1; no reliable D call. This CDR3 has 15 amino acids. Germline V gene lookup returns CDR1 DFQATT and CDR2 SNEGSKA (reference sequence). Trimming pared 1 base from V and 8 bases from J, leaving 18 bases between. This chain's CDR3 is CSARVPKTPFYEQFF. The CDR3 nucleotides read TGCAGTGCTAGAGTACCTAAAACACCATTCTATGAGCAGTTCTTC.

Concerning this clonotype: Its ends do not fully match the called genes, so a read error is possible. The gene calls are TRBV4-1 and TRBJ2-1; 9 nucleotides match TRBD1. In germline, CDR1 is MGHRA, CDR2 YSYEKL. CDR3 size: 14 residues. CDR3: CTSSPGQGYNEQFF. CDR3 sequence (DNA): TGCACCAGCAGCCCAGGACAGGGGTACAATGAGCAGTTCTTC.

The table lists this clonotype with many counts. The gene calls are TRBV7-6 and TRBJ2-7; 9 bases align to TRBD1. Trimming took 1 base from V and 5 from J; bases not matched to a gene: 6. The CDR3 is made up of 15 amino acids. CDR1 and CDR2 (germline): SGHVS, FNYEAQ. The CDR3 region has the DNA TGTGCCAGCAGCTTAGTTGGGACAGGGCTCCACGAGCAGTACTTC. Protein: CASSLVGTGLHEQYF.

This clonotype was seen at least ten times. V usage is TRBV7-9 and J usage is TRBJ2-1, with D unclear. The CDR3 is made up of 13 amino acids. V was shortened by 11 bases and J by 3 bases, with 14 bases between the two germline ends. Germline lookup yields CDR1 SEHNR and CDR2 FQNEAQ (reference sequence). CDR3 sequence: CAGTRARYNEQFF. As DNA, the CDR3 is TGTGCCGGCACAAGGGCCCGCTACAATGAGCAGTTCTTC.

This clonotype has more than one count but fewer than ten. J is TRBJ1-5 and V is TRBV27; D is uncertain. The CDR3 has 15 residues. Trimming shortened V by 2 bases and J by 0 bases, and 8 bases separated the two germline ends. In germline, CDR1 is MNHEY, CDR2 SMNVEV (reference sequence). CDR3 region: CASSLKQNSNQPQHF. DNA of the CDR3: TGTGCCAGCAGTTTAAAGCAGAATAGCAATCAGCCCCAGCATTTT.

There are many counts of this clonotype. V gene TRBV5-6 combines with J gene TRBJ2-2; D is possibly TRBD2 (6 bases). CDR3 length: 15 amino acids. Germline loops: CDR1 SGHDT, CDR2 YYEEEE. V lost 0 bases and J lost 6, with 12 bases in between. Written as DNA, the CDR3 is TGTGCCAGCAGCTTGGTTGCTAGCGCGGCCGGGGAGCTGTTTTTT. It yields the protein CASSLVASAAGELFF. The full variable domain, in which reference TRBV5-6 and TRBJ2-2 provide the parts outside the CDR3, is DAGVTQSPTHLIKTRGQQVTLRCSPKSGHDTVSWYQQALGQGPQFIFQYYEEEERQRGNFPDRFSGHQFPNYSSELNVNALLLGDSALYLCASSLVASAAGELFFGEGSRLTVL.

This clonotype occurred many times. The V and J genes are TRBV20-1 and TRBJ2-1; 13 bases line up with TRBD2. CDR3 length: 16 amino acids. Germline lookup yields CDR1 DFQATT and CDR2 SNEGSKA (reference sequence). The V and J ends lost 4 bases and 8 bases, in that order; junction bases with no gene match: 11. CDR3 region: CSANTWTSGSPDEQFF. The CDR3 DNA is TGCAGTGCTAACACATGGACTAGCGGGAGTCCGGATGAGCAGTTCTTC.

V usage is TRBV29-1 and J usage is TRBJ2-4, with D perhaps being TRBD1 or TRBD2 (5 bases each). The CDR3 contains 16 residues. V was shortened by 1 base and J by 3 bases, with 16 bases between the two germline ends. In germline, CDR1 is SQVTM, CDR2 ANQGSEA. The CDR3 loop reads CSVEGVAGADKNIQYF. In DNA, the CDR3 is TGCAGCGTTGAAGGAGTGGCCGGGGCGGACAAAAACATTCAGTACTTC.

The rearrangement uses TRBV21-1 and TRBJ2-4; TRBD2 reflects the table's D call only, with no check against the DNA. TRBV21-1 is termed a pseudogene. The CDR3 runs 18 residues. The CDR3 reads CASSLLAGVRRAKNIQYF. The CDR3 nucleotides are TGTGCCAGCAGCTTACTAGCGGGAGTCAGGCGGGCCAAAAACATTCAGTACTTC.

Worth noting for this clonotype: This sequence may be a read error, since a much larger clone differs from it by one base. V and J are TRBV7-2 and TRBJ1-2; D not resolved. CDR1 SGHTA and CDR2 FQGNSA come from the germline V gene. The CDR3 has 13 amino acids. The CDR3 loop reads CASSVRDNYGHTF. CDR3 DNA sequence: TGTGCCAGCAGCGTCCGGGATAACTATGGCCACACCTTC.

This clonotype was detected only a few times. This chain uses TRBV5-6 with TRBJ2-5, with a tentative D call TRBD1 (5 bases). Germline CDR1 and CDR2: SGHDT and YYEEEE. This CDR3 contains 17 residues. Trimming shortened V by 2 bases and J by 0 bases, and 17 bases separated the two germline ends. The CDR3 coding sequence is TGTGCCAGCAGCTTCAGGGTCGGGTGGATCCACCAAGAGACCCAGTACTTC. It is translated as CASSFRVGWIHQETQYF.

This clonotype has ten or more counts. The chain uses TRBV11-2 and TRBJ2-7; 10 nucleotides align to TRBD1. The CDR3 runs 15 residues. Germline values: CDR1 SGHAT, CDR2 FQNNGV. Trimming removed 4 bases from V and 2 bases from J; junction bases left unmatched: 5. The CDR3 protein is CASSSGQGGPYEQYF. The DNA for the CDR3 is TGTGCCAGCAGCTCTGGACAGGGGGGCCCCTACGAGCAGTACTTC.

This rearrangement joins TRBV7-9 to TRBJ2-2; the match to TRBD2 covers 8 bases. Germline V gives CDR1 SEHNR, CDR2 FQNEAQ (reference sequence). The trim removed 4 bases at V and 3 bases at J, leaving 7 bases unmatched. The CDR3 covers 16 residues. The CDR3 bases are TGTGCCAGCAGCTCCAGCGGGAGTGGGGACACCGGGGAGCTGTTTTTT. Its translation: CASSSSGSGDTGELFF.

The chain uses TRBV24-1 and TRBJ1-1; D ambiguous. Germline V gene data show CDR1 as KGHDR and CDR2 as SFDVKD. Trimming took 9 bases from V and 1 from J, leaving 14 bases between them. This CDR3 has 14 residues. The CDR3 nucleotides read TGTGCCACCGATCTGACGGCAAAGAACACTGAAGCTTTCTTT. This gives the protein CATDLTAKNTEAFF.

The rearrangement joins TRBV12-3 or TRBV12-4 to TRBJ2-2; 14 bases match TRBD2. This CDR3 has 17 amino acids. The V segment lost 8 bases and the J segment 1 base; nucleotides outside the gene matches: 6. CDR3 nucleotides: TGTGCCAGCGGCCCCGGGACTAGCGGGGGGAACACCGGGGAGCTGTTTTTT. Residues: CASGPGTSGGNTGELFF.

At least ten counts were recorded for this clonotype. V usage is TRBV29-1 and J usage is TRBJ2-6; perhaps TRBD1 as D (5 bases). This CDR3 region has 15 residues. With 1 base removed from V and 0 bases from J, the gap between germline ends came to 7 bases. CDR1 and CDR2 from the germline V gene are SQVTM and ANQGSEA. For the CDR3, the DNA is TGCAGCGTTGAAGGACAGTTCTCTGGGGCCAACGTCCTGACTTTC. Protein product: CSVEGQFSGANVLTF. Full variable domain (missing parts from reference TRBV29-1 and TRBJ2-6): SAVISQKPSRDICQRGTSLTIQCQVDSQVTMMFWYRQQPGQSLTLIATANQGSEATYESGFVIDKFPISRPNLTFSTLTVSNMSPEDSSIYLCSVEGQFSGANVLTFGAGSRLTVL.

The rearrangement links TRBV27 to TRBJ2-7, with 10 nucleotides matching TRBD1. J was trimmed by 6 bases and V by 3 bases; bases with no gene match: 11. The germline V gene encodes CDR1 MNHEY and CDR2 SMNVEV (reference sequence). CDR3 size: 16 residues. This CDR3 is CASSLLGQGGPSEQYF. CDR3 DNA sequence: TGTGCCAGCAGTTTGCTCGGACAGGGGGGTCCCAGCGAGCAGTACTTC.

V gene TRBV6-1 combines with J gene TRBJ2-3, with 7 bases that match TRBD1. Germline trimming cut 6 bases from V and 0 bases from J; bases unmatched to any gene: 9. The V gene's germline CDR1 is MNHNS and CDR2 SASEGT. The CDR3 has 16 residues. The CDR3 bases are TGTGCCAGCAGCCCATATGTGACAGGGAGCACAGATACGCAGTATTTT. This codes for CASSPYVTGSTDTQYF.